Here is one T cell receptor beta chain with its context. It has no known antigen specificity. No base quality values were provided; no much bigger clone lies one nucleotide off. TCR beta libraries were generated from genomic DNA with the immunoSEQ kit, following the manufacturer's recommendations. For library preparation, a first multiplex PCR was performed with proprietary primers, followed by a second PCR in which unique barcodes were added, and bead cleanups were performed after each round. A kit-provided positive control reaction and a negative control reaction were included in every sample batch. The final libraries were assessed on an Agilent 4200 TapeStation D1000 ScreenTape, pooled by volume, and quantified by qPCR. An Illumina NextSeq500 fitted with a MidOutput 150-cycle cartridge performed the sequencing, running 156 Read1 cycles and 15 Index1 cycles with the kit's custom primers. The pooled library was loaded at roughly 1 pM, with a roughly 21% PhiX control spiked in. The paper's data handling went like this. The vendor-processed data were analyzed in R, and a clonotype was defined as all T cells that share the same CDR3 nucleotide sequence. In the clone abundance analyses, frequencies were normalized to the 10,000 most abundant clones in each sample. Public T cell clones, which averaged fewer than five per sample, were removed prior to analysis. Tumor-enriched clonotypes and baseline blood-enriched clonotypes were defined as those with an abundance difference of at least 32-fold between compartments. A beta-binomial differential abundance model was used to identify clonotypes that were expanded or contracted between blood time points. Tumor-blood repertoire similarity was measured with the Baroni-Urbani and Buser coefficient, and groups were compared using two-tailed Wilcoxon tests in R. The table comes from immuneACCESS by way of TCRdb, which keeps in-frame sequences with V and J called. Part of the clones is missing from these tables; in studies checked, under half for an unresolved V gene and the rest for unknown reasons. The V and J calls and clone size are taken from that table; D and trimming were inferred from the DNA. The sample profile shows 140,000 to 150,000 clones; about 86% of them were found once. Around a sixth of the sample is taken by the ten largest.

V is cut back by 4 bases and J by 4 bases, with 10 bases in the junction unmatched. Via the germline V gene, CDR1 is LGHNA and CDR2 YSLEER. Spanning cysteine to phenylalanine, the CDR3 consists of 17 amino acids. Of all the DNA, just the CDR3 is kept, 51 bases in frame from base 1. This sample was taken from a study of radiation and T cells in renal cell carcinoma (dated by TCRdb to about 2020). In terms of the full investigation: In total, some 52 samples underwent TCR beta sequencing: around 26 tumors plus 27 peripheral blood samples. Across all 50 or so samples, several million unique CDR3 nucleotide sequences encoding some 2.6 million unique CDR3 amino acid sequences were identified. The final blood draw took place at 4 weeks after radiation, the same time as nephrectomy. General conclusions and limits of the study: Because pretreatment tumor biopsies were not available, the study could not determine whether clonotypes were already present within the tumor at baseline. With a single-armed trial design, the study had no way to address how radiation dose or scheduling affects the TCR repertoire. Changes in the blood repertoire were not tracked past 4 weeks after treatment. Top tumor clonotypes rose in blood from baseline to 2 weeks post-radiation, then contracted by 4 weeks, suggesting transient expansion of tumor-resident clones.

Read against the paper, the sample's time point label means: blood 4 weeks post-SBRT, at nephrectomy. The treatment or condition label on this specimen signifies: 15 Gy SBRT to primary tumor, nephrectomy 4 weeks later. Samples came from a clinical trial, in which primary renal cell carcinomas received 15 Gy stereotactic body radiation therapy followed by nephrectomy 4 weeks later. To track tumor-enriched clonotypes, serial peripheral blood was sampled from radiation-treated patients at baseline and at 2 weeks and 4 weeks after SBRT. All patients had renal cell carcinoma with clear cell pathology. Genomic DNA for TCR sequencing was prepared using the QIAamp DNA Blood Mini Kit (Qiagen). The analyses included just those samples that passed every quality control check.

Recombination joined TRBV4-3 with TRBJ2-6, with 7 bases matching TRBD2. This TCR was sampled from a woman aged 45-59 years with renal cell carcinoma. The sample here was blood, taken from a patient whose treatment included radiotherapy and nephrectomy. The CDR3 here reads CASSPGGGATGANVLTF. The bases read TGCGCCAGCAGCCCTGGGGGAGGGGCGACGGGGGCCAACGTCCTGACTTTC.